This TCR beta chain was profiled in a study of T cells after yellow fever vaccination. In germline, CDR1 is DFQATT, CDR2 SNEGSKA (reference sequence). This CDR3 has 13 amino acids. V lost 7 bases to trimming and J lost 7 bases; unmatched junction nucleotides: 10. A process of 5'RACE template switching, which added a universal primer site and UMIs, was used to make TCR cDNA. TCRdb independently ran MiXCR on the 5' RACE reads; one entry per CDR3 protein. The sample consists of approximately 260,000 distinct CDR3 sequences, under 15% of them appearing once. In this sample, this clonotype turned up a few times.

The receptor's source is a man aged 25 to 40 who received the YFV17D yellow fever vaccine. The source material was CD4+ T cells sorted from PBMCs, sampled 45 days after the yellow fever booster vaccination. This chain connects TRBV20-1 to TRBJ2-7; 10 bases fit TRBD1. CDR3 DNA sequence: TGCAGTGGGGACAGGGGTGGTTCGGGAGAGCAGTACTTC. Residues: CSGDRGGSGEQYF.